Each of the 30 T cell receptor beta chains below was sequenced from the same sample in a study of blood T cell repertoires in COVID-19 (dated by TCRdb to the early 2020s). The library was produced with the immunoSEQ multiplex PCR assay. TCRdb re-hosts the immuneACCESS table, in-frame sequences only. Its copies lack some clones; in the studies checked, an unresolved V gene accounts for under half of them, and the cause for the rest is not known. This sample comprises some 190,000 clones, approximately 83% of them detected only once. The top ten clones comprise around 3.3% of the sample. The sequenced material came from peripheral blood. These receptors came from a man aged 55 to 70 with acute or convalescent COVID-19.

The rearrangement links TRBV29-1 to TRBJ1-2; TRBD1 is a possible D gene (6 bases). Germline CDR1 and CDR2: SQVTM and ANQGSEA. V dropped 4 bases and J dropped 4 bases, with 13 bases sitting between them. This CDR3 is 13 amino acids long. CDR3 bases: TGCAGCGTTGTCGCAGGGGAAGGCTATGGCTACACCTTC. It yields the protein CSVVAGEGYGYTF.

The chain carries TRBV6-5 and TRBJ1-5; TRBD1 might be the D (5 bases). Germline V lookup: CDR1 MNHEY, CDR2 SVGAGI. The CDR3 is 15 amino acids. Trimming stripped 6 bases from V and 0 bases from J, with 12 bases between. CDR3 sequence (DNA): TGTGCCAGCAGCCTACAGGACAATAGCAATCAGCCCCAGCATTTT. Translated: CASSLQDNSNQPQHF.

The rearrangement joins TRBV29-1 to TRBJ2-7; 10 bases match TRBD1. This CDR3 region has 15 residues. Unmatched junction bases numbered 4, after V lost 0 bases and J lost 2 bases. The V gene's germline CDR1 is SQVTM and CDR2 ANQGSEA. The CDR3 coding sequence is TGCAGCGTTGAAGATCGCGGGACAGGGGCCTACGAGCAGTACTTC. It codes for CSVEDRGTGAYEQYF.

The chain links TRBV6-1 to TRBJ2-1; 11 nucleotides match TRBD2. CDR3 length equals 15 residues. V dropped 3 bases and J dropped 9; count of bases not matched to a gene: 7. The V gene's germline CDR1 is MNHNS and CDR2 SASEGT. The CDR3 reads CASSDNSGRAVEQFF. The CDR3 DNA is TGTGCCAGCAGTGATAATAGCGGGAGGGCCGTTGAGCAGTTCTTC.

This chain links TRBV4-1 with TRBJ2-5; 7 bases fit TRBD1. The ends lost 4 bases at V and 5 bases at J; junction bases unmatched: 10. The CDR3 loop spans 15 amino acids. Per germline, CDR1 MGHRA and CDR2 YSYEKL. CDR3 DNA: TGCGCCAGCAGCCCACAGGGGACGGGATGGGAGACCCAGTACTTC. Translation gives CASSPQGTGWETQYF.

The chain recombines TRBV5-1 with TRBJ2-1, with D possibly matching TRBD1 (5 bases). CDR1 SGHRS and CDR2 YFSETQ come from the germline V gene. The germline V and J ends were trimmed by 0 bases and 3 bases, with 13 bases remaining between them. This CDR3 region has 16 residues. The CDR3 region is CASSLVSGSFYNEQFF. The CDR3 nucleotides are TGCGCCAGCAGCTTGGTTTCAGGGTCGTTCTACAATGAGCAGTTCTTC.

The gene calls are TRBV6-5 and TRBJ2-1; D might be TRBD2 (5 bases). V was cut by 0 bases and J by 6 bases, with 12 bases left in between. Germline V gives CDR1 MNHEY, CDR2 SVGAGI. The length of the CDR3 is 15 residues. The CDR3 sequence is CASSYSRSRVNEQFF. The CDR3 nucleotides read TGTGCCAGCAGTTACTCGAGATCGCGGGTCAATGAGCAGTTCTTC.

Only a few counts were recorded for this clone. This chain joins TRBV18 and TRBJ2-1; 13 bases fit TRBD2. CDR1 is KGHSH, CDR2 LQKENI, per germline. J gave up 7 bases and V 3 bases, and 6 bases lay outside the gene matches. The CDR3 sequence is 16 residues long. The chain's CDR3 is CASSPTGLAGVNEQFF. The CDR3 DNA reads TGTGCCAGCTCACCTACAGGACTAGCGGGAGTGAATGAGCAGTTCTTC.

The chain recombines TRBV5-5 with TRBJ1-2; 7 positions match TRBD1. The germline gives CDR1 SGHKS, CDR2 YYEKEE (reference sequence). The CDR3 runs to 14 residues. With 4 bases clipped from V and 0 bases from J, the junction kept 3 bases outside the gene matches. CDR3 protein: CASSRDSSNYGYTF. For the CDR3, the DNA is TGTGCCAGCAGCCGGGACAGCTCTAACTATGGCTACACCTTC.

This sequence joins TRBV3-1 (or the pseudogene TRBV3-2) and TRBJ2-1, with D possibly matching TRBD2 (6 bases). Germline V gene data show CDR1 as LGHDT and CDR2 as YNNKEL (reference sequence). Trimming took off 8 bases at V and 5 bases at J, with 16 bases between the two ends. The CDR3 extends over 14 amino acids. The DNA for the CDR3 is TGTGCCAGCGCGACATGGGGGGAGAACAATGAGCAGTTCTTC. The encoded protein is CASATWGENNEQFF.

The chain joins TRBV7-9 to TRBJ2-3; maybe TRBD2 (6 bases). V lost 1 base, J lost 1 base, and 9 bases lay in between. This CDR3 comprises 15 residues. CDR1 is SEHNR, CDR2 FQNEAQ, per germline (reference sequence). The CDR3 DNA sequence: TGTGCCAGCAGCTTAGTATCGGGGGGCACAGATACGCAGTATTTT. This sequence encodes CASSLVSGGTDTQYF.

The genes are TRBV29-1 and TRBJ2-3; 10 bases are a match to TRBD2. In germline, CDR1 is SQVTM, CDR2 ANQGSEA. The CDR3 length is 15 residues. Trimming cost V 7 bases and J 0 bases; bases outside gene matches: 7. The CDR3 region has the DNA TGCAGCGCCTCCGGGACTAGCGAGAGCACAGATACGCAGTATTTT. Its protein product is CSASGTSESTDTQYF.

This clone was seen more than once but under ten times. The chain combines TRBV10-2 with TRBJ1-3; TRBD1 matches 7 bases. Germline V CDR1 and CDR2: WSHSY, SAAADI. V was clipped by 8 bases and J by 0 bases; unmatched bases: 4. CDR3 length: 14 amino acids. CDR3 region: CASSGTASGNTIYF. For the CDR3, the DNA is TGCGCCAGCTCTGGGACAGCCTCTGGAAACACCATATATTTT.

The CDR3 sequence is CASSSRDWDYEQYF. CDR3 DNA sequence: TGTGCCAGCAGTTCCCGGGACTGGGACTACGAGCAGTACTTC. V and J are TRBV2 and TRBJ2-7; D might be TRBD2 (6 bases). This CDR3 is 14 amino acids long. The germline V gene encodes CDR1 SNHLY and CDR2 FYNNEI. Deletions cut 5 bases from V and 3 bases from J, with 14 bases between. The full variable domain, completed using reference TRBV2 and TRBJ2-7, is EPEVTQTPSHQVTQMGQEVILRCVPISNHLYFYWYRQILGQKVEFLVSFYNNEISEKSEIFDDQFSVERPDGSNFTLKIRSTKLEDSAMYFCASSSRDWDYEQYFGPGTRLTVT.

This clone was detected only a few times. The V gene is TRBV2, the J gene TRBJ1-4; 10 bases align to TRBD1. Unmatched junction bases numbered 10, after V lost 4 bases and J lost 5 bases. Per germline, CDR1 SNHLY and CDR2 FYNNEI. The CDR3 is 17 amino acids. This chain's CDR3 is CASSATLDRGFNEKLFF. In nucleotides, the CDR3 is TGTGCCAGCAGTGCTACCTTGGACAGGGGGTTCAATGAAAAACTGTTTTTT.

The sample holds one count of this clone. The CDR3 coding sequence is TGCGCCAGCAGCGGACTGGACAGGCCCAACTATGGCTACACCTTC. It encodes CASSGLDRPNYGYTF. V usage is TRBV10-2 and J usage is TRBJ1-2; TRBD1 agrees at 7 bases. Germline CDR1 WSHSY, CDR2 SAAADI. V shed 6 bases, J shed 2 bases, and the junction held 9 bases outside the gene matches. CDR3 size: 15 residues.

The chain links TRBV7-8 to TRBJ2-2; D gene unclear. Germline CDR1 reads SGHVS; CDR2 reads FQNEAQ. The CDR3 has 13 amino acids. The V and J ends lost 1 base and 4 bases respectively, with 4 bases between them. CDR3 sequence reads: CASSLGATGELFF. CDR3 nucleotide sequence: TGTGCCAGCAGCTTAGGGGCCACCGGGGAGCTGTTTTTT.

The chain recombines TRBV18 with TRBJ1-4, with 10 nucleotides matching TRBD1. Germline CDR1 reads KGHSH; CDR2 reads LQKENI. Germline trimming cut 6 bases from V and 0 bases from J; bases unmatched to any gene: 4. The CDR3 spans 16 residues. CDR3 in DNA: TGTGCCAGCTCGCACGGACAGGGGGCAACTAATGAAAAACTGTTTTTT. This encodes CASSHGQGATNEKLFF.

This chain links TRBV24-1 with TRBJ2-1; no clear D gene. The CDR3 is made up of 16 amino acids. Trimming removed 0 bases from V and 6 bases from J, with 14 bases in between. Per germline, CDR1 KGHDR and CDR2 SFDVKD. The CDR3 sequence is CATSDLTPGEFNEQFF. The CDR3, as DNA: TGTGCCACCAGTGATTTGACCCCCGGAGAGTTCAATGAGCAGTTCTTC.

The chain joins TRBV6-5 to TRBJ2-7, with a possible D match to TRBD1 (5 bases). The length of the CDR3 is 12 residues. The ends were cut back, 9 bases at V and 3 bases at J, with 12 bases in the middle. Germline V gives CDR1 MNHEY, CDR2 SVGAGI. Written as DNA, the CDR3 is TGTGCCAGACAGGAACACGACTACGAGCAGTACTTC. Translated, it gives CARQEHDYEQYF.

This chain uses TRBV6-4 with TRBJ2-6, with 9 bases fitting TRBD1. V lost 6 bases, J lost 4 bases, and 10 bases stayed unmatched. The CDR3 runs to 17 residues. Germline V lookup: CDR1 MRHNA, CDR2 SNTAGT. Here the CDR3 reads CASSNEGQGTGANVLTF. The CDR3 coding sequence is TGTGCCAGCAGCAACGAGGGACAGGGTACGGGGGCCAACGTCCTGACTTTC.

J is TRBJ2-1 and V is TRBV28, with a weak D call TRBD1 (6 bases). Germline CDR1 reads MDHEN; CDR2 reads SYDVKM. Trimming stripped 2 bases from V and 3 bases from J, with 14 bases between. The CDR3 is made up of 16 amino acids. CDR3 coding DNA: TGTGCCAGCAGTTTAATTGTCAGGGGATTCTACAATGAGCAGTTCTTC. It specifies CASSLIVRGFYNEQFF.

This rearrangement joins TRBV18 to TRBJ2-1, with TRBD2 identical over 9 bases. The germline CDR1 and CDR2 sequences are KGHSH and LQKENI. The CDR3 sequence is 18 residues long. J lost 0 bases, V lost 3 bases, and 9 bases had no gene match. CDR3 coding DNA: TGTGCCAGCTCACCTCAAATGACTAGCGGAGGCTCCTACAATGAGCAGTTCTTC. This codes for CASSPQMTSGGSYNEQFF.

The chain uses TRBV7-3 and TRBJ2-1; TRBD2 matches at 9 bases. Trimming at V came to 0 bases and at J to 5 bases, leaving 5 bases not matched to a gene. There are 16 residues in the CDR3. Germline assignment: CDR1 SGHTA and CDR2 FQGTGA. The CDR3 reads CASSLTSASGDNEQFF. As DNA, the CDR3 is TGTGCCAGCAGCTTAACGTCGGCTAGCGGGGACAATGAGCAGTTCTTC.

This chain connects TRBV6-5 to TRBJ2-2, with 10 positions matching TRBD2. The CDR3 covers 15 residues. The germline V gene encodes CDR1 MNHEY and CDR2 SVGAGI. V lost 5 bases, J lost 6 bases, and 6 bases stayed unmatched. CDR3 coding DNA: TGTGCCAGCAGTCCGCTAGCGGGAGAGGCCGGGGAGCTGTTTTTT. Translating gives CASSPLAGEAGELFF.

This chain connects TRBV7-9 to TRBJ2-3; D gene ambiguous. The CDR3 has 15 amino acids. V lost 2 bases, J lost 0 bases, and 9 bases lay in between. Germline-derived CDR1 and CDR2 are SEHNR and FQNEAQ (reference sequence). CDR3 protein: CASSLWQSSTDTQYF. CDR3 nucleotides: TGTGCCAGCAGCTTATGGCAGTCCAGCACAGATACGCAGTATTTT. Looking up the rest from reference TRBV7-9 and TRBJ2-3 gives the full variable domain: DTGVSQNPRHKITKRGQNVTFRCDPISEHNRLYWYRQTLGQGPEFLTYFQNEAQLEKSRLLSDRFSAERPKGSFSTLEIQRTEQGDSAMYLCASSLWQSSTDTQYFGPGTRLTVL.

J is TRBJ2-7 and V is TRBV5-8, with D tentatively TRBD2 (8 bases). V was shortened by 3 bases and J by 5 bases, with 30 bases between the two germline ends. The CDR3 runs 19 residues. Looked up from germline, CDR1 is SGHTS and CDR2 is YDEGEE. CDR3: CASSWSQGEFLAGIHEQYF. In DNA, the CDR3 is TGTGCCAGCAGCTGGAGCCAGGGGGAATTTTTAGCGGGAATCCACGAGCAGTACTTC.

This chain links TRBV7-6 with TRBJ2-7, with TRBD2 matching over 10 bases. Germline loops: CDR1 SGHVS, CDR2 FNYEAQ. This CDR3 has 16 residues. The V segment lost 1 base and the J segment 5 bases; nucleotides outside the gene matches: 8. DNA of the CDR3: TGTGCCAGCAGCTTAGAACAGCGGGAGGGAGGCAACGAGCAGTACTTC. Translating it yields CASSLEQREGGNEQYF.

The chain combines TRBV7-2 with TRBJ2-1; TRBD2 agrees at 11 bases. The trim removed 4 bases at V and 8 bases at J, leaving 4 bases unmatched. Germline CDR1 reads SGHTA; CDR2 reads FQGNSA. The CDR3 runs to 14 residues. The chain's CDR3 is CASSSSGRIDEQFF. The CDR3 nucleotides are TGTGCCAGCAGCTCTAGCGGGAGGATCGATGAGCAGTTCTTC.

The rearrangement uses TRBV9 and TRBJ2-3, with TRBD2 matching 8 bases. Germline CDR1 SGDLS, CDR2 YYNGEE. This CDR3 comprises 15 residues. V was clipped by 4 bases and J by 4 bases; unmatched bases: 8. The CDR3 DNA sequence: TGTGCCAGCAGCCGGGGGGTAGCGGGGTCAGATACGCAGTATTTT. The encoded protein is CASSRGVAGSDTQYF.